This TCR beta chain was observed in a study of cytomegalovirus exposure and HLA in healthy donors. With respect to this clone: The antigen is unknown.

With 60 Vbeta and 13 Jbeta primers, the PCR was carried out. Sequenced by immunoSEQ multiplex PCR; TCRdb stores in-frame clones only, minus some. The table lists 150,000 to 200,000 clones, less than 90% of them singletons, with approximately 0.26% in the top ten. CDR3 length: 13 amino acids. V dropped 6 bases and J dropped 4 bases, with 12 bases sitting between them. Germline V gives CDR1 LGHNA, CDR2 YSLEER. General study results and limits: Within an earlier analysis, most TCR beta V segments proved productive either about 90% or about 30% of the time. Cytomegalovirus-associated TCR beta chains were listed, numbering under 200.

The source material was PBMCs. The receptor's source is a boy younger than 18 in good health and CMV-seronegative. The chain joins TRBV4-3 to TRBJ1-2; D is unclear. CDR3 sequence (DNA): TGCGCCAGCAGTCGGGCCGAGGGCTATGGCTACACCTTC. This encodes CASSRAEGYGYTF.